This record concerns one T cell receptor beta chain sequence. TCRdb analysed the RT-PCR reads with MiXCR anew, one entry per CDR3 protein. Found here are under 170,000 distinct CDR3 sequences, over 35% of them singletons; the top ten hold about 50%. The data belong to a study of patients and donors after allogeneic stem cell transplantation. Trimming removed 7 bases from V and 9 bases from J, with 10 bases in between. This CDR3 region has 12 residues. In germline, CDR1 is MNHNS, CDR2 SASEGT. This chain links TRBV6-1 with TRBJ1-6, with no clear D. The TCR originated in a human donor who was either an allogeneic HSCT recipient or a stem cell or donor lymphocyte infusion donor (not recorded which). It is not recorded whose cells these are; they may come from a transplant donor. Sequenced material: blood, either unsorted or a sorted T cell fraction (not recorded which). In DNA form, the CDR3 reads TGTGCCAGCATTAACTTTGCTTCACCCCTCCACTTT. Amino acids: CASINFASPLHF.